This T cell receptor beta chain was profiled in a study of response to subunit inactivated influenza vaccine. This clonotype was seen a few times. The germline V and J ends were trimmed by 6 bases and 0 bases, with 15 bases remaining between them. This CDR3 is built from 14 residues. CDR1 and CDR2 from the germline V gene are GTSNPN and SVGIG (reference sequence). TCRdb re-analysed the RT-PCR reads in MiXCR, keeping a single row per CDR3 protein. The data show 800,000 or so distinct CDR3 sequences, around 20% seen once. This material consisted of PBMCs from blood, taken about 5 days after vaccination. The V gene is TRBV30, the J gene TRBJ2-7; D gene unclear. The sequence was obtained from a man aged 50-60 years who received an inactivated influenza vaccine. Written as DNA, the CDR3 is TGTGCCTGCAACCCGATCCTCAGCTCCTACGAGCAGTACTTC. Protein: CACNPILSSYEQYF.